Listed below are T cell receptor beta chains from one sample, sequenced in a study of control samples from healthy donors and cancer patients. Data came from immunoSEQ multiplex PCR; TCRdb stores just in-frame clones and leaves some out. The sample carries 110,000 to 150,000 clones, under 90% recorded once. The source material was blood. The receptors were gathered from a man younger than 45 in good health. Each CDR3 is given with its conserved first and last residue. The D gene is left open where the match is weak. Clone size is shown for a subset of rows, as once, few, many or a class of expanded clone.

j_call v_call cdr3_length d_call clone_size cdr3_nt cdr3_aa
TRBJ2-7 TRBV4-1 14 NA NA TGCGCCAGCAGCCAAGCTACTACAGCCTACGAGCAGTACTTC CASSQATTAYEQYF
TRBJ2-7 TRBV4-3 13 NA NA TGCGCCAGCAGCCACCGACCCTCCTACGAGCAGTACTTC CASSHRPSYEQYF
TRBJ2-3 TRBV18 21 TRBD2 NA TGTGCCAGCTCACTCCCCACGGAATTTACGGGGGGACCCCGGGTCCCAGATACGCAGTATTTT CASSLPTEFTGGPRVPDTQYF
TRBJ2-7 TRBV12-3/TRBV12-4 13 TRBD2 few TGTGCCAGCAGTTTGGGACTAGGTTCCGAGCAGTACTTC CASSLGLGSEQYF
TRBJ1-2 TRBV4-3 16 NA NA TGCGCCAGCAGCCAAGATAGGTCGGGCAGGAGCTATGGCTACACCTTC CASSQDRSGRSYGYTF
TRBJ2-2 TRBV6-2/TRBV6-3 16 NA NA TGTGCCAGCAGTTTACGCGAAATCCGGGGAACCGGGGAGCTGTTTTTT CASSLREIRGTGELFF
TRBJ2-7 TRBV5-4 14 NA NA TGTGCCAGCAGCTGGTCAGGGGAAACCGACGAGCAGTACTTC CASSWSGETDEQYF
TRBJ1-2 TRBV29-1 11 NA NA TGCAGCGTTGGTGCACACTATGGCTACACCTTC CSVGAHYGYTF
TRBJ1-1 TRBV7-2 15 NA NA TGTGCCAGCAGCCCCCCCCCGCCGAGCCCAAAGGTCGCTTTCTTT CASSPPPPSPKVAFF
TRBJ2-7 TRBV7-9 12 TRBD1 NA TGTGCCAGCGGGGACAGATCCTACGAGCAGTACTTC CASGDRSYEQYF